A selection of T cell receptor beta chains follows, all from one sample in a study of blood T cell repertoires in COVID-19. Assay: immunoSEQ multiplex PCR; the TCRdb copy retains only in-frame clones and omits some. The repertoire holds approximately 290,000 clones, with more than 85% as singletons. Sequencing input: peripheral blood. These receptors were collected from a young woman with COVID-19, enrolled during active disease. The CDR3 runs from the conserved cysteine through the conserved F or W. The D gene is left open where the match is weak. The size of a clone is reported for some rows only, either as once, few or many, or as a class for expanded clones.

d_gene,abundance,v_gene,j_gene,CDR3nt,CDR3aa
.,.,TRBV29-1,TRBJ1-2,TGCAGCGTTAATTGGGCAGCTAACTATGGCTACACCTTC,CSVNWAANYGYTF
TRBD2,.,TRBV2,TRBJ2-7,TGTGCCAGCAGTGACCCGGGCGGGAGGGCTTACGAGCAGTACTTC,CASSDPGGRAYEQYF
.,.,TRBV10-3,TRBJ2-3,TGTGCCATCAGTGACTCCGCGGCCAGCGCAGATACGCAGTATTTT,CAISDSAASADTQYF
.,.,TRBV6-4,TRBJ1-4,TGTGCCAGCAACCACTTTGCAACTAATGAAAAACTGTTTTTT,CASNHFATNEKLFF
.,.,TRBV5-4,TRBJ2-1,TGTGCCAGCAGCTTAGGGGGCGGGAGGAGCTCCTACAATGAGCAGTTCTTC,CASSLGGGRSSYNEQFF
TRBD1,.,TRBV10-3,TRBJ1-6,TGTGCCATCAGTGAACAGGGGAGCTCACCCCTCCACTTT,CAISEQGSSPLHF
.,.,TRBV3-1/TRBV3-2,TRBJ2-5,TGTGCCAGCAGCCAACCCTCGACAGTCCCCCAGTACTTC,CASSQPSTVPQYF
.,.,TRBV18,TRBJ1-2,TGTGCCAGCTCCCCTGCGGGCTTTAACTATGGCTACACCTTC,CASSPAGFNYGYTF
.,.,TRBV5-1,TRBJ1-1,TGCGCCAGCAGCCCGAGTGGTTCTTTGAACACTGAAGCTTTCTTT,CASSPSGSLNTEAFF
.,.,TRBV4-2,TRBJ1-5,TGTGCCAGCAGCCAAGGGTGGTCAGGGCGTCAGCCCCAGCATTTT,CASSQGWSGRQPQHF
TRBD1,once,TRBV25-1,TRBJ1-1,TGTGCCAGCATGCCGACAGGGCGTGACACTGAAGCTTTCTTT,CASMPTGRDTEAFF
.,.,TRBV5-1,TRBJ1-1,TGCGCCAGCAGCTTAGGGGCGCCCACTGAAGCTTTCTTT,CASSLGAPTEAFF
.,.,TRBV30,TRBJ1-5,TGTGCCTGGACTCCAGGTACCAGCAATCAGCCCCAGCATTTT,CAWTPGTSNQPQHF
.,.,TRBV7-9,TRBJ1-6,TGTGCCAGCAGCTCGCAAGGGGCATCCAATTCACCCCTCCACTTT,CASSSQGASNSPLHF
TRBD2,.,TRBV3-1/TRBV3-2,TRBJ2-4,TGTGCCAGCAGCCGGAGACTAGCGTCAAACATTCAGTACTTC,CASSRRLASNIQYF
.,.,TRBV27,TRBJ2-5,TGTGCCAGCAGTTCCACATCGGGACACCGCCAAGAGACCCAGTACTTC,CASSSTSGHRQETQYF
.,once,TRBV6-4,TRBJ2-3,TGTGCCAGCAGTGCTTTCTGGACATCCACAGATACGCAGTATTTT,CASSAFWTSTDTQYF
TRBD2,.,TRBV28,TRBJ2-1,TGTGCCAGCACCTCGGGACTAGCGGCCCGAAATGAGCAGTTCTTC,CASTSGLAARNEQFF
TRBD1,.,TRBV28,TRBJ1-2,TGTGCCAGCAGTTACCGACAGGGTCGGGAAGGCTACACCTTC,CASSYRQGREGYTF
TRBD2,.,TRBV7-9,TRBJ2-2,TGTGCCAGCAGCCCTGTGGCGGGAGAAGGAACCGGGGAGCTGTTTTTT,CASSPVAGEGTGELFF
.,.,TRBV28,TRBJ2-7,TGTGCCAGCAGTGTCGACAATCGCTACGAGCAGTACTTC,CASSVDNRYEQYF
.,.,TRBV2,TRBJ1-1,TGTGCCAGCAGAGGGGTTAGGGGCACTGAAGCTTTCTTT,CASRGVRGTEAFF
TRBD1,.,TRBV2,TRBJ1-5,TGTGCCAGCAGTCCCCAGGGGGGTAGCAATCAGCCCCAGCATTTT,CASSPQGGSNQPQHF
.,.,TRBV10-3,TRBJ2-1,TGTGCCATCAGGCGGGATGGGGAGCAGTTCTTC,CAIRRDGEQFF
.,.,TRBV18,TRBJ2-1,TGTGCCAGCTCACCACCAGGGGCGAACAATGAGCAGTTCTTC,CASSPPGANNEQFF
.,.,TRBV2,TRBJ2-2,TGTGCCAGCAAGCGATCGGTAGCGTCCGGGGAGCTGTTTTTT,CASKRSVASGELFF
.,.,TRBV4-1,TRBJ2-5,TGCGCCAGCAGCCGGTTAAGAGAAGGGGAAGAGACCCAGTACTTC,CASSRLREGEETQYF
TRBD1,.,TRBV28,TRBJ2-7,TGTGCCAGCAGCCGTGGACAGGGGGCCTCCTACGAGCAGTACTTC,CASSRGQGASYEQYF
TRBD1,.,TRBV9,TRBJ1-3,TGTGCCAGCAGCGCCCAGGGGGTAAACACCATATATTTT,CASSAQGVNTIYF
TRBD1,.,TRBV5-1,TRBJ1-5,TGCGCCAGCAGCCCTGGACAGGGGATCAATCAGCCCCAGCATTTT,CASSPGQGINQPQHF
.,.,TRBV5-4,TRBJ2-6,TGTGCCAGCAGCTTACAGGTCTCTGGGGCCAACGTCCTGACTTTC,CASSLQVSGANVLTF
.,.,TRBV12-3/TRBV12-4,TRBJ1-1,TGTGCCAGCAGTTTCCGGGGTGGCACTGAAGCTTTCTTT,CASSFRGGTEAFF
TRBD2,.,TRBV27,TRBJ2-7,TGTGCCACCACGGACCCACAACACCTAGCGGGAGGGCTGGGGGAGCAGTACTTC,CATTDPQHLAGGLGEQYF
TRBD2,.,TRBV6-6,TRBJ2-1,TGTGCCAGCAGTTATGGGACTAGCGGAGCCCGGAGCAAGTTCTTC,CASSYGTSGARSKFF
TRBD2,.,TRBV6-4,TRBJ2-1,TGTGCCAGCAGCTTCCTAGCGGGAGACAATGAGCAGTTCTTC,CASSFLAGDNEQFF
TRBD2,.,TRBV2,TRBJ2-1,TGTGCCAGCCTGGGCGGGAGTTCCTACAATGAGCAGTTCTTC,CASLGGSSYNEQFF
TRBD1,once,TRBV6-5,TRBJ1-2,TGTGCCAGCAGGGACACAGGGGTCTATGGCTACACCTTC,CASRDTGVYGYTF
.,.,TRBV7-2,TRBJ2-1,TGTGCCAGCAGCCAAATAGCGGAGTACAATGAGCAGTTCTTC,CASSQIAEYNEQFF
TRBD1,.,TRBV5-1,TRBJ2-3,TGCGCCAGCAGCTTTTCGGTGAGGGGGCGAGACACAGATACGCAGTATTTT,CASSFSVRGRDTDTQYF
TRBD2,few,TRBV4-1,TRBJ2-1,TGCGCCAGCAGCCAAGGGGGACTAGTAAGTGAGCAGTTCTTC,CASSQGGLVSEQFF
.,.,TRBV4-1,TRBJ1-1,TGCGCCAGCAGCCAAGACGGAAGGGGTGGGGGGAGCACTGAAGCTTTCTTT,CASSQDGRGGGSTEAFF
TRBD1,.,TRBV4-1,TRBJ1-1,TGCGCCAGCAGCCAATGGACAGGGAAAGACACTGAAGCTTTCTTT,CASSQWTGKDTEAFF
.,.,TRBV25-1,TRBJ1-1,TGTGCCAGCAGTGAATGGAGGCCCAGGGGCAACACTGAAGCTTTCTTT,CASSEWRPRGNTEAFF
.,few,TRBV6-1,TRBJ2-5,TGTGCCAGCAGTGAAGGGACATCCTGGGAGACCCAGTACTTC,CASSEGTSWETQYF
TRBD2,.,TRBV4-1,TRBJ2-3,TGCGCCAGCAGCCAGAGTCCGGGACTAGCGGACACAGATACGCAGTATTTT,CASSQSPGLADTDTQYF
TRBD1,.,TRBV2,TRBJ1-2,TGTGCCAGCATTGAAGACAGGGACGGCTACACCTTC,CASIEDRDGYTF
.,.,TRBV19,TRBJ2-7,TGTGCCAGTAGTTCAATGCTGGGGGCGGAGTCCTACGAGCAGTACTTC,CASSSMLGAESYEQYF
TRBD1,few,TRBV19,TRBJ1-1,TGTGCCAGTAGGAGGGGGCAAAGGGGTACTGAAGCTTTCTTT,CASRRGQRGTEAFF
TRBD1,.,TRBV11-2,TRBJ1-1,TGTGCCAGCAGCTTAGAGGGACAGATGAACACTGAAGCTTTCTTT,CASSLEGQMNTEAFF
.,.,TRBV6-4,TRBJ2-2,TGTGCCAGCAGTGACTCTAAGAACACCGGGGAGCTGTTTTTT,CASSDSKNTGELFF
TRBD2,few,TRBV5-4,TRBJ2-1,TGTGCCAGCAGCTTTGGCGGGAGCTCCTACAATGAGCAGTTCTTC,CASSFGGSSYNEQFF
TRBD1,.,TRBV9,TRBJ1-2,TGTGCCAGCAGCGTAAGCGGGTCGGGACAGAACTATGGCTACACCTTC,CASSVSGSGQNYGYTF
TRBD1,.,TRBV3-1/TRBV3-2,TRBJ1-4,TGTGCCAGCAGCCAAGATCGGGGACAGGGGCGAGAAAAACTGTTTTTT,CASSQDRGQGREKLFF
TRBD1,.,TRBV28,TRBJ2-7,TGTGCCAGCAGTTATCGACAGGGGGCCTACTACGAGCAGTACTTC,CASSYRQGAYYEQYF
TRBD2,.,TRBV6-4,TRBJ2-1,TGTGCCAGCAGCTCCGGGACTAGAATGGATGAGCAGTTCTTC,CASSSGTRMDEQFF
.,.,TRBV5-4,TRBJ2-1,TGTGCCAGCAGCTTGGAAAGCGGCGCCTACAATGAGCAGTTCTTC,CASSLESGAYNEQFF
TRBD1,.,TRBV28,TRBJ1-1,TGTGCCAGCAGTATCCACGGACAGGCCAACACTGAAGCTTTCTTT,CASSIHGQANTEAFF
TRBD1,.,TRBV7-2,TRBJ1-1,TGTGCCAGCAGCCAAAACAGGGGGAACACTGAAGCTTTCTTT,CASSQNRGNTEAFF